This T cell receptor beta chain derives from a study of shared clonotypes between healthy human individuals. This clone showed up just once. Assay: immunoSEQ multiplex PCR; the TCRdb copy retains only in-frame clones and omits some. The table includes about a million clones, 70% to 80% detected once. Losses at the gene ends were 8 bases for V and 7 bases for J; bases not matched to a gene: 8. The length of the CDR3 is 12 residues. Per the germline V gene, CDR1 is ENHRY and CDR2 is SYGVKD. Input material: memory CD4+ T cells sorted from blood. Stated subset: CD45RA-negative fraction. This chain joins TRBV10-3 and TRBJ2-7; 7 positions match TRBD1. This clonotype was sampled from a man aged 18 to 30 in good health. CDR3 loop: CAIGTGDLEQYF. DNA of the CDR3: TGTGCCATCGGAACAGGGGACCTAGAGCAGTACTTC.